The 17 T cell receptor beta chains in this list originate from one sample, sequenced in a study of regulatory T cells. The PCR used 52 TRBV and 13 TRBJ primers. Method: immunoSEQ multiplex PCR; TCRdb's copy keeps in-frame clones and lacks some. The sample records over 9,000 clones, roughly 84% being singletons. Sequenced input: CD8+ T cells sorted from blood. Receptors were obtained from a person aged 18 to 35 with CD3G deficiency.

CDR3 protein: CASSNREFAYEQYF. DNA for the CDR3: TGTGCCAGCAGTAACAGGGAATTTGCCTACGAGCAGTACTTC. The chain carries TRBV6-1 and TRBJ2-5, with D possibly TRBD1 on 6 matching bases. The tail of the sequence fits TRBJ2-7 better, so the J call may be wrong. CDR1 is MNHNS and CDR2 is SASEGT in the germline V gene. This CDR3 comprises 14 residues.

The V call is TRBV7-9, the J call TRBJ2-3; 9 bases are shared with TRBD2. Looked up from germline, CDR1 is SEHNR and CDR2 is FQNEAQ (reference sequence). This CDR3 is 16 amino acids long. V dropped 5 bases and J dropped 8; count of bases not matched to a gene: 14. DNA of the CDR3: TGTGCCAGCAGCCAAGCGGCTAGCGGGGATCAAGGTACGCAGTATTTT. Translating gives CASSQAASGDQGTQYF.

J is TRBJ2-1 and V is TRBV19; D uncertain. Per the germline V gene, CDR1 is LNHDA and CDR2 is SQIVND (reference sequence). The CDR3 has 13 residues. V was cut by 5 bases and J by 7 bases, with 12 bases left in between. This CDR3 reads CASSPTVKNEQFF. The CDR3 DNA follows: TGTGCCAGTAGTCCCACGGTTAAGAATGAGCAGTTCTTC.

J is TRBJ2-6 and V is TRBV19, with D perhaps assigned TRBD1 or TRBD2 (5 bases each). Per germline, CDR1 LNHDA and CDR2 SQIVND (reference sequence). The CDR3 extends over 18 amino acids. Trimming removed 3 bases at V and 2 bases at J, with 17 bases between. As DNA, the CDR3 is TGTGCCAGTAGTATCAAGGGGACGGAGGCCGCTGGGGCCAACGTCCTGACTTTC. This gives the protein CASSIKGTEAAGANVLTF.

The rearrangement links TRBV4-1 to TRBJ1-4; 12 bases line up with TRBD1. The V and J ends lost 0 bases and 2 bases, in that order; junction bases with no gene match: 7. Germline CDR1 is MGHRA and CDR2 is YSYEKL. This CDR3 region has 19 residues. CDR3 region: CASSQETRDRGPTNEKLFF. Written as DNA, the CDR3 is TGCGCCAGCAGCCAAGAAACCCGGGACAGGGGGCCGACTAATGAAAAACTGTTTTTT.

The chain carries TRBV7-2 and TRBJ2-3; 7 bases match TRBD2. In germline, CDR1 is SGHTA, CDR2 FQGNSA. The length of the CDR3 is 15 residues. With 1 base clipped from V and 3 bases from J, the junction kept 4 bases outside the gene matches. The CDR3 region is CASSLGGLRTDTQYF. The CDR3, as DNA: TGTGCCAGCAGCTTAGGGGGACTACGGACAGATACGCAGTATTTT. The whole variable domain, filled in from reference TRBV7-2 and TRBJ2-3, reads GAGVSQSPSNKVTEKGKDVELRCDPISGHTALYWYRQSLGQGLEFLIYFQGNSAPDKSGLPSDRFSAERTGGSVSTLTIQRTQQEDSAVYLCASSLGGLRTDTQYFGPGTRLTVL.

Worth noting for this clone: A far larger clone is only one base removed, so a read error is likely. The sample has other DNA sequences that encode this CDR3 too. The chain has TRBV28 and TRBJ2-1, with D perhaps being TRBD1 or TRBD2 (5 bases each). Germline V gives CDR1 MDHEN, CDR2 SYDVKM. This CDR3 is 12 amino acids long. Trimming left V 3 bases short and J 7 bases short, with 7 bases between. The CDR3 sequence is CASSFWGNEQFF. CDR3 DNA: TGTGCCAGCAGTTTCTGGGGGAATGAGCAGTTCTTC.

V usage is TRBV28 and J usage is TRBJ2-7, with 7 nucleotides matching TRBD2. The CDR3 length is 15 residues. The V segment lost 6 bases and the J segment 2 bases; nucleotides outside the gene matches: 10. The germline V gene has CDR1 MDHEN and CDR2 SYDVKM. As DNA, the CDR3 is TGTGCCAGCAGCCCCTTATTTGGGACTACCTACGAGCAGTACTTC. This gives the protein CASSPLFGTTYEQYF.

The chain couples TRBV28 to TRBJ2-7; D is undetermined. From germline, CDR1 is MDHEN and CDR2 SYDVKM. Trimming stripped 2 bases from V and 5 bases from J, with 16 bases between. CDR3 length equals 15 residues. CDR3 protein: CASSLASWGVNEQYF. DNA for the CDR3: TGTGCCAGCAGTTTAGCATCGTGGGGTGTAAACGAGCAGTACTTC.

J is TRBJ2-7 and V is TRBV7-8, with D uncertain. CDR3 length: 13 residues. The ends were cut back, 5 bases at V and 6 bases at J, with 14 bases in the middle. Germline V gene data show CDR1 as SGHVS and CDR2 as FQNEAQ. The CDR3 DNA is TGTGCCAGCAGCCGAGCCTCGAATGCCGAGCAGTACTTC. The encoded protein is CASSRASNAEQYF.

The chain has TRBV7-8 and TRBJ1-1; D gene uncertain. This CDR3 spans 13 amino acids. Germline loops: CDR1 SGHVS, CDR2 FQNEAQ. Trimming stripped 2 bases from V and 2 bases from J, with 6 bases between. The CDR3 region has the DNA TGTGCCAGCAGCTTAAGGCCAAACACTGAAGCTTTCTTT. This encodes CASSLRPNTEAFF.

The chain couples TRBV28 to TRBJ2-7; 10 bases fit TRBD2. Germline loops: CDR1 MDHEN, CDR2 SYDVKM. This CDR3 is built from 14 residues. Trimming removed 3 bases from V and 1 base from J; junction bases left unmatched: 0. CDR3 protein: CASSLTSGSYEQYF. The CDR3 coding sequence is TGTGCCAGCAGTTTGACTAGCGGGTCCTACGAGCAGTACTTC.

The genes are TRBV6-1 and TRBJ1-2; the match to TRBD1 covers 8 bases. The CDR3 runs 15 residues. V was clipped by 3 bases and J by 9 bases; unmatched bases: 12. Germline CDR1 is MNHNS and CDR2 is SASEGT. For the CDR3, the DNA is TGTGCCAGCAGTGACCCCTGGACAGGGACGTCGCGCTACACCTTC. Its translation is CASSDPWTGTSRYTF.

The J gene is TRBJ2-1, the V gene TRBV7-8; 7 bases are shared with TRBD2. The CDR3 runs to 18 residues. The V and J ends lost 2 bases and 1 base, in that order; junction bases with no gene match: 11. The germline CDR1 and CDR2 sequences are SGHVS and FQNEAQ. The DNA of the CDR3 is TGTGCCAGCAGCTTAAAGGGAGGCGGGGGACTATCCTACAATGAGCAGTTCTTC. This translates into CASSLKGGGGLSYNEQFF. Based on the CDR3 plus reference TRBV7-8 and TRBJ2-1, the full variable domain is GAGVSQSPRYKVAKRGQDVALRCDPISGHVSLFWYQQALGQGPEFLTYFQNEAQLDKSGLPSDRFFAERPEGSVSTLKIQRTQQEDSAVYLCASSLKGGGGLSYNEQFFGPGTRLTVL.

The chain has TRBV4-3 and TRBJ1-1; D uncertain. This CDR3 region has 15 residues. The germline V gene has CDR1 LGHNA and CDR2 YSLEER. V was cut by 9 bases and J by 1 base, with 18 bases left in between. The CDR3 region is CARSRELTPNTEAFF. The CDR3 region has the DNA TGCGCCAGAAGTAGGGAGCTCACACCGAACACTGAAGCTTTCTTT.

J is TRBJ2-1 and V is TRBV27; no firm D call. The germline V gene has CDR1 MNHEY and CDR2 SMNVEV (reference sequence). The length of the CDR3 is 10 residues. Trimming removed 11 bases from V and 5 bases from J, with 7 bases in between. The CDR3 protein is CAAGDNEQFF. CDR3 nucleotide sequence: TGTGCCGCCGGAGACAATGAGCAGTTCTTC.

The rearrangement joins TRBV7-8 to TRBJ2-5, with D possibly being TRBD2 (5 bases). Trimming took 4 bases from V and 2 from J, leaving 11 bases between them. The V gene's germline CDR1 is SGHVS and CDR2 FQNEAQ. This CDR3 spans 14 amino acids. DNA for the CDR3: TGTGCCAGCAGCTCTCGGACTGAACAAGAGACCCAGTACTTC. Translation gives CASSSRTEQETQYF.